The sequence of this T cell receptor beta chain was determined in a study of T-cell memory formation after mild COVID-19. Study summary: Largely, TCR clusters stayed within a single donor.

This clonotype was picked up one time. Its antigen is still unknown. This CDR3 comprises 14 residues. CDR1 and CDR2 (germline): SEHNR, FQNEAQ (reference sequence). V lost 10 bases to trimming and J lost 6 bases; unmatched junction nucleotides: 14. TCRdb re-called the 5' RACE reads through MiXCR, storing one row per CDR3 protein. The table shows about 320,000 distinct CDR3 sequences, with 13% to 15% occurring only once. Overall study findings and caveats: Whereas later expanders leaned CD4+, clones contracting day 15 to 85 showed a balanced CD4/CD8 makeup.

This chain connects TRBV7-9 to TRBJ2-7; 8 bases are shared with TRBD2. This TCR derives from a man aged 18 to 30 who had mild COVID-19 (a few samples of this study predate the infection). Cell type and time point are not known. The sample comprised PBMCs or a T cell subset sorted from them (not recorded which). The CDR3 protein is CANSAPAGVSEQYF. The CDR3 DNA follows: TGTGCCAACTCGGCCCCAGCGGGGGTCAGCGAGCAGTACTTC.